The T cell receptor beta chain under discussion was sequenced for a study of shared clonotypes between healthy human individuals. Study results and limitations: Specimens sampled were limited to blood, with tissue repertoires likely differing. Four donors had 5% to 6.5% of their naive CD4 clonotypes in common. What limited the represented genetic and exposure-history diversity was the small number of donors.

As to this clone: Its antigen remains unknown.

Repertoires were generated with immunoSEQ multiplex PCR, while TCRdb's copy carries only in-frame clones and drops some. There are approximately 2,000,000 clones in the sample; around 93% occur only once, and roughly 0.34% lies in the top ten. Researchers partitioned CD4+ cells into CD45RA+ naive and CD45RA-negative memory subsets. The sequenced sample consisted of naive CD4+ T cells from PBMCs. Subset here: CD45RA+ positively selected. The source is a young man in good health. Some clones in this sample may be carry-over from other donors' samples.

CDR3 region: CSVEGLAGGRVSTDTQYF. The CDR3 DNA is TGCAGCGTGGAGGGACTAGCGGGAGGGCGGGTGAGCACAGATACGCAGTATTTT. The rearrangement uses TRBV29-1 and TRBJ2-3; 16 positions match TRBD2. The germline gives CDR1 SQVTM, CDR2 ANQGSEA. CDR3 length equals 18 residues. After removal of 6 bases from V and 0 bases from J, the junction contained 9 bases not matched to a gene.